This T cell receptor (beta chain) was sequenced during a study of identical twins. No donor was unhealthy or non-Caucasian. TCRdb called the 5' RACE reads again in MiXCR, with one record for every CDR3 protein. The sample shows approximately 530,000 distinct CDR3 sequences, 20% to 25% of them seen only once. This CDR3 has 13 residues. Germline CDR1 is WSHSY and CDR2 is SAAADI. Between the trimmed V and J ends, which lost 3 bases and 4 bases, there was a span of 6 bases. This clonotype was counted between two and nine times. The data were also submitted as part of a second study, on yellow fever vaccine responses in identical twins. Per that study: Twin vaccine T cell responses reportedly seemed partly convergent, partly personalized.

Sequencing was done on a sample of CD4+ T cells sorted from blood. This sequence joins TRBV10-2 and TRBJ1-4; no clear D. The sequence came from a woman between 18 and 29 years old in good health. Written as DNA, the CDR3 is TGCGCCAGCAGTGACCAGTATAATGAAAAACTGTTTTTT. Its protein is CASSDQYNEKLFF.